This TCR beta chain was identified in a study of long-term antiretroviral therapy in people with HIV. An immunoSEQ assay, version v3.0, was performed at survey level. TCRdb's table, derived via immunoSEQ multiplex PCR, lists solely in-frame clones and lacks some. The top ten clones hold 11% of a sample with around 26,000 clones, under 85% of them seen once. V shed 0 bases, J shed 3 bases, and the junction held 6 bases outside the gene matches. The length of the CDR3 is 15 residues. CDR1 SGHRS and CDR2 YFSETQ come from the germline V gene. V and J are TRBV5-1 and TRBJ2-7, with 7 bases identical to TRBD2. This material consisted of unsorted PBMCs, taken 1.1 years before starting antiretroviral therapy. The receptor comes from a woman in her thirties or forties with HIV. The CDR3 sequence is CASSLAGTTNYEQYF. As DNA, the CDR3 is TGCGCCAGCAGCTTGGCCGGGACTACAAACTACGAGCAGTACTTC.